The entry below describes one T cell receptor beta chain. Antigen specificity is unknown. This entry is derived from a study of T cell repertoires in cytomegalovirus infection. Study findings and constraints: Carriage of CMV together with the relevant HLA was identifiable through cumulative public TCR beta family frequency.

TCRdb independently ran MiXCR on the reads; one entry per CDR3 protein. The repertoire includes about 200,000 distinct CDR3 sequences, less than 9.5% of them detected once, and roughly 5.1% sits in the top ten. The CDR3 is 14 amino acids. Deletions cut 2 bases from V and 4 bases from J, with 11 bases between. The germline V gene has CDR1 MNHNY and CDR2 SVGAGI (reference sequence). The TCR sequence derives from a human donor in good health (CMV status not recorded). Some clones in this sample may be carry-over from other donors' samples. Sequencing was carried out using PBMCs. The rearrangement uses TRBV6-6 and TRBJ1-1; D not certain. The DNA of the CDR3 is TGTGCCAGCAGTTACGACCTTCTGACCACTGAAGCTTTCTTT. It is translated as CASSYDLLTTEAFF.